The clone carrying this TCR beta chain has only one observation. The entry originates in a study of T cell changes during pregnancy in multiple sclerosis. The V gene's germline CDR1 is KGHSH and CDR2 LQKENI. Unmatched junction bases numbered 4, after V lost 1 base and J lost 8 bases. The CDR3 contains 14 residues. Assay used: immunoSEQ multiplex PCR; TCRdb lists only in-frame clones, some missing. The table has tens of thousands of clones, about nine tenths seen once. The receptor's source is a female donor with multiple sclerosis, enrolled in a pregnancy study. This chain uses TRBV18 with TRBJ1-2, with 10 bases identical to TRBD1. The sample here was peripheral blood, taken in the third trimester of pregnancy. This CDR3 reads CASSPQGDRGGYTF. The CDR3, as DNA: TGTGCCAGCTCACCACAGGGGGACAGGGGAGGCTACACCTTC.